This T cell receptor beta chain stems from a study of blood T cell repertoires in COVID-19. For the study at large: COVID-19 samples from acute and convalescent phases originated in the United States, Italy and Spain. Sample material is recorded as cDNA or gDNA derived from T cells, B-cell-depleted T cells, or PBMCs.

Original processing notes: Using reference gene primer amplification, nucleated cell counts were estimated. Measured with immunoSEQ multiplex PCR; TCRdb has only the in-frame clones, and not every one. That table gives V, J and clone size, and the DNA gave D and trimming. The sample comprises about 34,000 clones, 75% to 80% of which are singletons, and more than 15% rests with the top ten. The germline V and J ends were trimmed by 7 bases and 5 bases, with 14 bases remaining between them. From germline, CDR1 is MDHEN and CDR2 SYDVKM. This CDR3 has 13 residues. This chain links TRBV28 with TRBJ2-5; no reliable D call. The source material was peripheral blood. This TCR was sampled from a human donor in a cohort sampled during active COVID-19. The CDR3 nucleotides read TGTGCCAGCACTATATCGGCGAGGGAGACCCAGTACTTC. Protein product: CASTISARETQYF.